The 29 T cell receptor beta chains in this list originate from one sample, sequenced in a study of Graves' ophthalmopathy and Graves' hyperthyroidism. The authors amplified TCR beta CDR3 regions from RNA transcripts. The first round was an RT-PCR with HTBI primers, and the second round was a multiplex PCR. MiXCR, run by TCRdb on the multiplex PCR reads, gives a single entry per CDR3 protein. The sample has 300,000 to 500,000 distinct CDR3 sequences, 15% seen once. What was sequenced was peripheral blood. The receptors derive from a young woman with stable Graves' hyperthyroidism.

This clonotype was detected many times. J is TRBJ1-5 and V is TRBV6-2 or TRBV6-3; unclear D gene. CDR1 and CDR2 (germline): MNHEY, SVGEGT. V gave up 6 bases and J gave up 2 bases, with 8 bases separating them. There are 13 residues in the CDR3. The CDR3 DNA is TGTGCCAGCAGAAAGAGGGGCAATCAGCCCCAGCATTTT. Translating gives CASRKRGNQPQHF.

This clonotype was seen at least ten times. The chain couples TRBV9 to TRBJ2-6; 9 nucleotides match TRBD1. CDR1 and CDR2 (germline): SGDLS, YYNGEE. The V segment lost 2 bases and the J segment 4 bases; nucleotides outside the gene matches: 7. This CDR3 region has 17 residues. CDR3 in amino acids: CASSVGTGISGANVLTF. The CDR3 region has the DNA TGTGCCAGCAGCGTGGGGACAGGGATTTCGGGGGCCAACGTCCTGACTTTC.

This clonotype has a handful of counts. CDR3 coding DNA: TGCGCCAGCAGCCAAGAGAGGACAGGGCCTTACGAGCAGTACTTC. Translation gives CASSQERTGPYEQYF. This chain uses TRBV4-1 with TRBJ2-7, with 8 bases lining up with TRBD1. V shed 0 bases, J shed 4 bases, and the junction held 5 bases outside the gene matches. The CDR3 consists of 15 residues. Germline CDR1 and CDR2: MGHRA and YSYEKL.

The sample holds a few counts of this clonotype. The rearrangement uses TRBV5-5 and TRBJ1-2; D may be TRBD1 (5 bases). V lost 3 bases to trimming and J lost 3 bases, with 6 bases between them. CDR1 and CDR2 (germline): SGHKS, YYEKEE (reference sequence). CDR3 length equals 12 residues. The CDR3 spells CASSWDHYGYTF. CDR3 bases: TGTGCCAGCAGCTGGGACCACTATGGCTACACCTTC.

This clonotype was detected a few times. The chain carries TRBV4-1 and TRBJ2-7; D uncertain. Deletions cut 0 bases from V and 4 bases from J, with 7 bases between. Germline V gives CDR1 MGHRA, CDR2 YSYEKL. The CDR3 length is 13 residues. The CDR3 reads CASSQDTRYEQYF. Here the CDR3 DNA reads TGCGCCAGCAGCCAAGATACCCGATACGAGCAGTACTTC.

This clonotype was seen at least ten times. CDR3 in DNA: TGCGCCAGCAGCCACCCCACGGAGGGGGCGAATCGGTTGAACACTGAAGCTTTCTTT. Translation gives CASSHPTEGANRLNTEAFF. The rearrangement joins TRBV4-1 to TRBJ1-1, with 7 bases fitting TRBD1. The CDR3 extends over 19 amino acids. CDR1 is MGHRA, CDR2 YSYEKL, per germline. V lost 3 bases, J lost 0 bases, and 16 bases stayed unmatched.

The chain has TRBV5-1 and TRBJ2-2; 10 positions agree with TRBD1. The CDR3 has 14 residues. Trimming cost V 4 bases and J 4 bases; bases outside gene matches: 1. Germline V CDR1 and CDR2: SGHRS, YFSETQ. The CDR3 DNA sequence: TGCGCCAGCAGCGGGACAGGGGTCACCGGGGAGCTGTTTTTT. Translating gives CASSGTGVTGELFF. Full variable domain (rest looked up from reference TRBV5-1 and TRBJ2-2): KAGVTQTPRYLIKTRGQQVTLSCSPISGHRSVSWYQQTPGQGLQFLFEYFSETQRNKGNFPGRFSGRQFSNSRSEMNVSTLELGDSALYLCASSGTGVTGELFFGEGSRLTVL.

At least ten counts were recorded for this clonotype. The rearrangement links TRBV4-2 to TRBJ2-5; the D gene is possibly TRBD1 (6 bases). CDR3 length equals 13 residues. In germline, CDR1 is LGHNA, CDR2 YNFKEQ. V gave up 5 bases and J gave up 2 bases, with 9 bases separating them. CDR3 DNA: TGTGCCAGCAGCGGACAGATACAAGAGACCCAGTACTTC. It specifies CASSGQIQETQYF.

This clonotype was detected many times. The chain employs TRBV7-2 and TRBJ1-5, with D possibly TRBD1 on 6 matching bases. V dropped 5 bases and J dropped 10 bases, with 21 bases sitting between them. The CDR3 loop spans 15 amino acids. Germline V gene lookup returns CDR1 SGHTA and CDR2 FQGNSA. The CDR3 reads CASSTTGAPILPQHF. CDR3 bases: TGTGCCAGCAGCACTACGGGGGCCCCAATCCTTCCCCAGCATTTT.

This clonotype was seen at least ten times. This sequence joins TRBV5-6 and TRBJ2-7, with D uncertain. Trimming shortened V by 3 bases and J by 3 bases, and 22 bases separated the two germline ends. The CDR3 runs 17 residues. Germline CDR1 reads SGHDT; CDR2 reads YYEEEE. The CDR3 DNA reads as TGTGCCAGCAGCTCGTTACATCATAAAATCATCCTCTACGAGCAGTACTTC. It codes for CASSSLHHKIILYEQYF. Filled out from reference TRBV5-6 and TRBJ2-7, the complete variable domain reads DAGVTQSPTHLIKTRGQQVTLRCSPKSGHDTVSWYQQALGQGPQFIFQYYEEEERQRGNFPDRFSGHQFPNYSSELNVNALLLGDSALYLCASSSLHHKIILYEQYFGPGTRLTVT.

This clonotype was observed a handful of times. The gene calls are TRBV5-6 and TRBJ2-7; 9 bases are a match to TRBD1. The V gene end was trimmed by 3 bases and the J gene end by 6 bases; junction bases not matched to a gene: 7. This CDR3 spans 14 amino acids. CDR1 and CDR2 from the germline V gene are SGHDT and YYEEEE. The CDR3 sequence is CASSSGTGFPEQYF. CDR3 sequence (DNA): TGTGCCAGCAGCTCCGGGACAGGGTTTCCCGAGCAGTACTTC.

This clonotype was found many times. The rearrangement links TRBV27 to TRBJ2-7; 12 bases are shared with TRBD2. Germline V CDR1 and CDR2: MNHEY, SMNVEV (reference sequence). The CDR3 is 15 amino acids. With V trimmed by 4 bases and J by 7 bases, 8 bases remained unmatched. The CDR3 sequence: CASSSPTSGGNEQYF. The CDR3 bases are TGTGCCAGCAGTTCCCCGACTAGCGGGGGAAATGAGCAGTACTTC.

This clonotype was seen ten or more times. The V and J genes are TRBV6-2 or TRBV6-3 and TRBJ1-3, with unresolved D. This CDR3 region has 13 residues. Trimming shortened V by 7 bases and J by 1 base, and 8 bases separated the two germline ends. Germline V lookup: CDR1 MNHEY, CDR2 SVGEGT. In nucleotides, the CDR3 is TGTGCCAGCAACTGGCAGTCTGGAAACACCATATATTTT. Translated, it gives CASNWQSGNTIYF.

This clonotype was detected ten times or more. The V call is TRBV7-2, the J call TRBJ1-2; no firm D call. Looked up from germline, CDR1 is SGHTA and CDR2 is FQGNSA. V lost 5 bases and J 2 bases, leaving 9 bases between the germline ends. The CDR3 length is 13 residues. CDR3 in DNA: TGTGCCAGCAGCCCTTCTCCAAACTATGGCTACACCTTC. Translating gives CASSPSPNYGYTF.

V and J are TRBV6-1 and TRBJ1-5; the match to TRBD1 covers 7 bases. The CDR3 covers 15 residues. Germline trimming cut 7 bases from V and 6 bases from J; bases unmatched to any gene: 12. The germline gives CDR1 MNHNS, CDR2 SASEGT. CDR3 loop: CASIPSDREIQPQHF. The CDR3 bases are TGTGCCAGCATACCCTCCGACAGGGAGATTCAGCCCCAGCATTTT.

In this sample, this clonotype turned up once. The chain joins TRBV6-1 to TRBJ2-5, with TRBD2 matching over 14 bases. V gave up 2 bases and J gave up 4 bases; unmatched junction bases: 6. The CDR3 covers 17 residues. CDR1 and CDR2 (germline): MNHNS, SASEGT. The CDR3 loop is CASSEIRGLAGVETQYF. As DNA, the CDR3 is TGTGCCAGCAGTGAAATCCGGGGACTAGCGGGGGTAGAGACCCAGTACTTC.

This clonotype has a count of ten or more. J is TRBJ2-1 and V is TRBV6-5; D is unclear. Germline-derived CDR1 and CDR2 are MNHEY and SVGAGI. The ends were cut back, 2 bases at V and 6 bases at J, with 8 bases in the middle. The CDR3 covers 13 residues. CDR3 residues: CASSYGQSNEQFF. Written as DNA, the CDR3 is TGTGCCAGCAGTTACGGGCAGAGCAATGAGCAGTTCTTC.

The sample holds many counts of this clonotype. The rearrangement joins TRBV12-3 or TRBV12-4 to TRBJ2-5; D is possibly TRBD1 (8 bases). This CDR3 region has 14 residues. The V end lost 6 bases, the J end lost 5 bases, and 16 bases lay between the germline ends. CDR3: CASRIDRGGETQYF. CDR3 bases: TGTGCCAGCAGGATAGACAGGGGAGGGGAGACCCAGTACTTC.

The sample holds many counts of this clonotype. J is TRBJ1-1 and V is TRBV12-3 or TRBV12-4; D is perhaps TRBD1 (5 bases). V was trimmed by 2 bases and J by 1 base, leaving 14 bases between them. This CDR3 comprises 16 residues. The CDR3 DNA follows: TGTGCCAGCAGTTTATGGTTGACTGGACAGAACACTGAAGCTTTCTTT. Its protein product is CASSLWLTGQNTEAFF.

This clonotype was seen many times. This chain connects TRBV29-1 to TRBJ2-2, with unresolved D. The CDR3 loop spans 14 amino acids. Trimming took 4 bases from V and 2 from J, leaving 11 bases between them. Germline CDR1 is SQVTM and CDR2 is ANQGSEA. The CDR3, as DNA: TGCAGCGTTGGGGCAGATGGAAACACCGGGGAGCTGTTTTTT. It yields the protein CSVGADGNTGELFF.

This clonotype was recorded many times. The chain employs TRBV20-1 and TRBJ1-2; 8 bases line up with TRBD1. Germline lookup yields CDR1 DFQATT and CDR2 SNEGSKA (reference sequence). The CDR3 covers 16 residues. J lost 7 bases, V lost 1 base, and 14 bases had no gene match. The CDR3 sequence: CSARVGQGLYSFGYTF. The CDR3 coding sequence is TGCAGTGCTAGAGTAGGACAGGGACTTTATTCTTTTGGCTACACCTTC.

This clonotype has ten or more counts. The chain has TRBV7-9 and TRBJ2-7; D remains ambiguous. CDR1 SEHNR and CDR2 FQNEAQ come from the germline V gene (reference sequence). V lost 0 bases, J lost 1 base, and 7 bases lay in between. CDR3 length: 14 residues. CDR3 DNA: TGTGCCAGCAGCTTAGCAGGGAAGTCCTACGAGCAGTACTTC. It is translated as CASSLAGKSYEQYF.

This clonotype was observed a few times. A much larger clone is a single base away; this may be a read error. The genes are TRBV11-3 and TRBJ2-7; D possibly corresponds to TRBD2 (7 bases). The germline V gene encodes CDR1 SGHNT and CDR2 YENEEA. The CDR3 has 15 amino acids. CDR3 residues: CAGSPFRGGENEQYF. For the CDR3, the DNA is TGTGCCGGCAGCCCCTTTAGGGGGGGGGAAAACGAGCAGTACTTC.

This clonotype appeared a single time. Being one base from a much bigger clone, this may be a read error. This CDR3 fails to terminate in the conserved phenylalanine or tryptophan, so it likely reflects a read error. CDR3 loop: CASSLVVAGTGYGYTV. CDR3 nucleotide sequence: TGTGCCAGCAGTTTAGTGGTTGCAGGTACCGGGTATGGCTACACCGTC. The rearrangement joins TRBV12-3 or TRBV12-4 to TRBJ1-2; D is unresolved. The CDR3 totals 16 residues. The V gene lost 1 base and the J gene lost 5 bases, with 17 bases spanning the gap.

In this sample, this clonotype turned up many times. This chain uses TRBV7-6 with TRBJ2-4; D may be TRBD2 (5 bases). The V gene lost 2 bases and the J gene lost 9 bases, with 14 bases spanning the gap. The V gene's germline CDR1 is SGHVS and CDR2 FNYEAQ. The CDR3 length is 14 residues. The chain's CDR3 is CASSLYSPGGIQYF. As DNA, the CDR3 is TGTGCCAGCAGCTTATACTCCCCCGGAGGCATTCAGTACTTC.

This clonotype was detected many times. This sequence joins TRBV6-1 and TRBJ1-1; perhaps TRBD1 as D (5 bases). Trimming removed 4 bases at V and 4 bases at J, with 16 bases between. Per germline, CDR1 MNHNS and CDR2 SASEGT. There are 15 residues in the CDR3. Written as DNA, the CDR3 is TGTGCCAGCAGTGCCCCCTGGGGAGGGACCACTGAAGCTTTCTTT. Translation gives CASSAPWGGTTEAFF.

This clonotype has a count of ten or more. V is TRBV27 and J is TRBJ1-3; D remains ambiguous. The V and J ends lost 4 bases and 4 bases respectively, with 8 bases between them. Germline CDR1 reads MNHEY; CDR2 reads SMNVEV (reference sequence). This CDR3 comprises 13 residues. CDR3 bases: TGTGCCAGCAGTTCCTTACAGGGAAACACCATATATTTT. It is translated as CASSSLQGNTIYF.

The sample holds many counts of this clonotype. The chain employs TRBV4-1 and TRBJ2-5, with no clear D. From germline, CDR1 is MGHRA and CDR2 YSYEKL. CDR3 size: 14 residues. V lost 1 base and J lost 5, with 11 bases in between. This CDR3 reads CASSQGWEWETQYF. The CDR3 region has the DNA TGCGCCAGCAGCCAAGGATGGGAATGGGAGACCCAGTACTTC.

This clonotype occurred many times. V is TRBV19 and J is TRBJ1-5, with D unclear. The CDR3 covers 13 residues. The germline gives CDR1 LNHDA, CDR2 SQIVND (reference sequence). Between the trimmed V and J ends, which lost 5 bases and 5 bases, there was a span of 10 bases. This chain's CDR3 is CASSSSAHQPQHF. Here the CDR3 DNA reads TGTGCCAGTAGTTCGTCCGCGCATCAGCCCCAGCATTTT.